The 28 T cell receptor beta chains given below trace back to one sample, sequenced in a study of cytomegalovirus exposure and HLA in healthy donors. The PCR used 60 Vbeta and 13 Jbeta primers. The method was immunoSEQ multiplex PCR; TCRdb's version includes in-frame clones alone and lacks a portion of them. The data show about 100,000 clones, with about 74% seen just once and approximately 5.1% held by the top ten. Sequencing was carried out using PBMCs. The origin of the receptors is a female donor in good health and CMV-seropositive.

The chain carries TRBV6-6 and TRBJ2-3, with D perhaps TRBD2 (5 bases). The germline V gene has CDR1 MNHNY and CDR2 SVGAGI (reference sequence). The V gene lost 7 bases and the J gene lost 0 bases, with 11 bases spanning the gap. This CDR3 contains 14 residues. CDR3 sequence: CASNPGISTDTQYF. The CDR3 region has the DNA TGTGCCAGCAACCCGGGAATTAGCACAGATACGCAGTATTTT.

V usage is TRBV9 and J usage is TRBJ2-7; 11 bases align to TRBD2. Trimming removed 3 bases from V and 0 bases from J; junction bases left unmatched: 5. CDR1 and CDR2 from the germline V gene are SGDLS and YYNGEE. The CDR3 consists of 16 residues. CDR3 DNA sequence: TGTGCCAGCAGCGGATCTAGCGGGGGGAGCTCCTACGAGCAGTACTTC. Protein sequence: CASSGSSGGSSYEQYF.

The chain joins TRBV2 to TRBJ1-2; 8 bases are shared with TRBD1. The CDR3 totals 13 residues. After removal of 5 bases from V and 7 bases from J, the junction contained 6 bases not matched to a gene. CDR1 and CDR2 from the germline V gene are SNHLY and FYNNEI. The CDR3 DNA is TGTGCCAGCAGTTTGACAGGGGTTGGTGGCTACACCTTC. It is translated as CASSLTGVGGYTF.

V and J are TRBV19 and TRBJ2-6, with D possibly being TRBD1 (5 bases). CDR3 length: 13 residues. Deletions cut 9 bases from V and 2 bases from J, with 8 bases between. Germline V gene sequence: CDR1 LNHDA, CDR2 SQIVND (reference sequence). This chain's CDR3 is CARQGTGANVLTF. The CDR3 DNA follows: TGTGCCAGGCAGGGTACTGGGGCCAACGTCCTGACTTTC.

The chain is built from TRBV6-6 and TRBJ1-1; 8 positions match TRBD1. This CDR3 is 14 amino acids long. CDR1 and CDR2 from the germline V gene are MNHNY and SVGAGI (reference sequence). V trimming: 5 bases; J trimming: 3 bases; junction bases outside the gene matches: 5. The CDR3 is CASSRTGRDTEAFF. The DNA for the CDR3 is TGTGCCAGCAGTCGGACAGGGCGGGACACTGAAGCTTTCTTT.

The gene calls are TRBV19 and TRBJ2-3; 8 nucleotides agree with TRBD1. The germline gives CDR1 LNHDA, CDR2 SQIVND (reference sequence). Unmatched junction bases numbered 3, after V lost 6 bases and J lost 1 base. The CDR3 is made up of 14 amino acids. This CDR3 reads CASRVGQGTDTQYF. Here the CDR3 DNA reads TGTGCCAGTAGAGTGGGACAGGGCACAGATACGCAGTATTTT. The entire variable domain, with the rest obtained from reference TRBV19 and TRBJ2-3, is as follows: DGGITQSPKYLFRKEGQNVTLSCEQNLNHDAMYWYRQDPGQGLRLIYYSQIVNDFQKGDIAEGYSVSREKKESFPLTVTSAQKNPTAFYLCASRVGQGTDTQYFGPGTRLTVL.

The chain employs TRBV6-5 and TRBJ1-1; D gene ambiguous. The CDR3 extends over 14 amino acids. Germline V gives CDR1 MNHEY, CDR2 SVGAGI. The V gene lost 6 bases and the J gene lost 5 bases, with 16 bases spanning the gap. The CDR3 sequence is CASSPTAARTEAFF. In DNA, the CDR3 is TGTGCCAGCAGCCCGACCGCTGCGAGGACTGAAGCTTTCTTT.

This clone turned up a few times. The chain employs TRBV6-1 and TRBJ1-1; 11 bases agree with TRBD1. Trimming at V came to 8 bases and at J to 4 bases, leaving 3 bases not matched to a gene. CDR3 length: 13 residues. Germline values: CDR1 MNHNS, CDR2 SASEGT. For the CDR3, the DNA is TGTGCCAGCGCGGGACAGGGGGGCACTGAAGCTTTCTTT. The encoded protein is CASAGQGGTEAFF.

The V gene is TRBV30, the J gene TRBJ2-7; D unresolved. The length of the CDR3 is 13 residues. Germline V gene data show CDR1 as GTSNPN and CDR2 as SVGIG (reference sequence). V shed 1 base and J shed 4 bases, with 11 bases lying between them. The CDR3 protein is CAWSGGGRYEQYF. CDR3 sequence (DNA): TGTGCCTGGAGTGGTGGCGGAAGGTACGAGCAGTACTTC.

The DNA for the CDR3 is TGTGCCAGCAGTGTACGGCGGGGACGGCAACAAGAGACCCAGTACTTC. It specifies CASSVRRGRQQETQYF. The chain carries TRBV25-1 and TRBJ2-5; maybe TRBD2 (6 bases). This CDR3 region has 16 residues. Trimming took off 4 bases at V and 2 bases at J, with 17 bases between the two ends. The germline CDR1 and CDR2 sequences are MGHDK and SYGVNS.

The J gene is TRBJ1-2, the V gene TRBV5-1, with TRBD1 matching over 9 bases. Germline loops: CDR1 SGHRS, CDR2 YFSETQ. Trimming removed 4 bases from V and 2 bases from J; junction bases left unmatched: 6. This CDR3 is 15 amino acids long. The CDR3 region is CASSEQGAENYGYTF. The CDR3 bases are TGCGCCAGCAGCGAACAGGGGGCGGAGAACTATGGCTACACCTTC. The full variable domain, completed using reference TRBV5-1 and TRBJ1-2, is KAGVTQTPRYLIKTRGQQVTLSCSPISGHRSVSWYQQTPGQGLQFLFEYFSETQRNKGNFPGRFSGRQFSNSRSEMNVSTLELGDSALYLCASSEQGAENYGYTFGSGTRLTVV.

This chain links TRBV4-2 with TRBJ1-4, with a possible D match to TRBD1 (5 bases). Germline CDR1 is LGHNA and CDR2 is YNFKEQ. V lost 0 bases, J lost 4 bases, and 9 bases lay in between. The length of the CDR3 is 15 residues. CDR3 nucleotides: TGTGCCAGCAGCCAAGATCCAGGGATTAATGAAAAACTGTTTTTT. Translating gives CASSQDPGINEKLFF.

The chain has TRBV2 and TRBJ2-3, with D possibly matching TRBD2 (6 bases). Germline values: CDR1 SNHLY, CDR2 FYNNEI. V dropped 6 bases and J dropped 0 bases, with 13 bases sitting between them. There are 15 residues in the CDR3. The CDR3 bases are TGTGCCAGCAGCAGACTAGGCAAAAGCACAGATACGCAGTATTTT. Residues: CASSRLGKSTDTQYF.

The V gene is TRBV28, the J gene TRBJ2-7; a possible D gene is TRBD2 (7 bases). The CDR3 spans 17 residues. Germline V lookup: CDR1 MDHEN, CDR2 SYDVKM. V was trimmed by 7 bases and J by 4 bases, leaving 26 bases between them. In DNA, the CDR3 is TGTGCCAGCACCCCAGTGGGGGGCCGCGGGAGTATTTACGAGCAGTACTTC. It is translated as CASTPVGGRGSIYEQYF.

V is TRBV27 and J is TRBJ2-1, with 14 positions matching TRBD2. Germline lookup yields CDR1 MNHEY and CDR2 SMNVEV (reference sequence). V shed 5 bases, J shed 6 bases, and the junction held 12 bases outside the gene matches. CDR3 length: 18 residues. The CDR3 protein is CASSAYRTSGGPINEQFF. Here the CDR3 DNA reads TGTGCCAGCAGTGCCTACCGGACTAGCGGGGGGCCAATCAATGAGCAGTTCTTC.

This sequence joins TRBV29-1 and TRBJ2-3; possible D gene TRBD1, 5 bases. With 1 base removed from V and 2 bases from J, the gap between germline ends came to 13 bases. Germline CDR1 is SQVTM and CDR2 is ANQGSEA. The length of the CDR3 is 15 residues. CDR3 sequence reads: CSVEVTTAITDTQYF. DNA for the CDR3: TGCAGCGTTGAAGTAACGACAGCTATCACAGATACGCAGTATTTT.

As DNA, the CDR3 is TGTGCCAGCAGGCGCGCGGGAGGGAACACTGAAGCTTTCTTT. As protein: CASRRAGGNTEAFF. V and J are TRBV2 and TRBJ1-1, with D unresolved. Trimming took 6 bases from V and 1 from J, leaving 12 bases between them. The CDR3 has 14 residues. Per germline, CDR1 SNHLY and CDR2 FYNNEI.

The chain combines TRBV30 with TRBJ1-5; D is perhaps TRBD1 (6 bases). V gave up 3 bases and J gave up 1 base, with 13 bases separating them. This CDR3 has 15 amino acids. Looked up from germline, CDR1 is GTSNPN and CDR2 is SVGIG (reference sequence). The CDR3 is CAWRVRGSSNQPQHF. The DNA of the CDR3 is TGTGCCTGGAGGGTCAGGGGTTCGAGCAATCAGCCCCAGCATTTT.

A single count supports this clone. The V call is TRBV5-1, the J call TRBJ1-3, with D possibly being TRBD1 (6 bases). This CDR3 comprises 16 residues. CDR1 and CDR2 (germline): SGHRS, YFSETQ. V shed 5 bases and J shed 1 base, with 16 bases lying between them. The CDR3 DNA reads as TGCGCCAGCAGACCCCAAACAGGGCTTTCTGGAAACACCATATATTTT. It yields the protein CASRPQTGLSGNTIYF.

The gene calls are TRBV5-1 and TRBJ1-1; D gene ambiguous. The germline gives CDR1 SGHRS, CDR2 YFSETQ. V shed 0 bases and J shed 0 bases, with 9 bases lying between them. The CDR3 covers 15 residues. CDR3 in amino acids: CASSLAEKLNTEAFF. The CDR3 coding sequence is TGCGCCAGCAGCTTGGCGGAGAAACTGAACACTGAAGCTTTCTTT.

This clone was seen a few times. V usage is TRBV5-1 and J usage is TRBJ2-3; D is undetermined. The CDR3 has 15 amino acids. CDR1 SGHRS and CDR2 YFSETQ come from the germline V gene. The V end lost 1 base, the J end lost 0 bases, and 9 bases lay between the germline ends. The CDR3 sequence is CASSLTPLSTDTQYF. CDR3 nucleotide sequence: TGCGCCAGCAGCTTGACTCCTCTAAGCACAGATACGCAGTATTTT.

The chain has TRBV5-4 and TRBJ2-5; TRBD1 aligns across 12 bases. Looked up from germline, CDR1 is SGHNT and CDR2 is YYREEE (reference sequence). The length of the CDR3 is 18 residues. V lost 3 bases and J lost 4; bases outside the gene matches: 13. The CDR3 DNA is TGTGCCAGCAGCTGGGGGGGGACAGGGGGCCGAGGTATAGAGACCCAGTACTTC. Residues: CASSWGGTGGRGIETQYF.

The chain couples TRBV2 to TRBJ2-5; perhaps TRBD2 as D (5 bases). The V end was cut by 7 bases, the J end by 5 bases, with 14 bases between. The CDR3 consists of 13 residues. Germline CDR1 and CDR2: SNHLY and FYNNEI. The CDR3 protein is CASNVGRGETQYF. The CDR3 DNA is TGTGCCAGCAATGTCGGCAGAGGGGAGACCCAGTACTTC. Combining the CDR3 with reference TRBV2 and TRBJ2-5 gives the whole variable domain EPEVTQTPSHQVTQMGQEVILRCVPISNHLYFYWYRQILGQKVEFLVSFYNNEISEKSEIFDDQFSVERPDGSNFTLKIRSTKLEDSAMYFCASNVGRGETQYFGPGTRLLVL.

This clone was detected only a few times. The J gene is TRBJ2-4, the V gene TRBV5-5, with 7 bases aligning to TRBD2. Germline values: CDR1 SGHKS, CDR2 YYEKEE (reference sequence). The CDR3 has 15 residues. V trimming: 8 bases; J trimming: 0 bases; junction bases outside the gene matches: 8. This chain's CDR3 is CASSGWSLAKNIQYF. As DNA, the CDR3 is TGTGCCAGTAGCGGGTGGAGTCTAGCCAAAAACATTCAGTACTTC.

The chain uses TRBV7-3 and TRBJ2-3; D ambiguous. The V gene's germline CDR1 is SGHTA and CDR2 FQGTGA. Trimming left V 4 bases short and J 2 bases short, with 13 bases between. This CDR3 has 15 amino acids. CDR3 protein: CASSSFPTATDTQYF. The CDR3 DNA is TGTGCCAGCAGCTCGTTCCCCACAGCCACAGATACGCAGTATTTT.

In this sample, this clone turned up a few times. The chain recombines TRBV6-5 with TRBJ1-2; D gene ambiguous. The V end lost 0 bases, the J end lost 4 bases, and 12 bases lay between the germline ends. Germline V gives CDR1 MNHEY, CDR2 SVGAGI. CDR3 size: 15 residues. The CDR3 reads CASSYSREWGYGYTF. In nucleotides, the CDR3 is TGTGCCAGCAGTTACTCTCGGGAATGGGGCTATGGCTACACCTTC.

The rearrangement uses TRBV4-1 and TRBJ1-4; D ambiguous. Trimming took off 5 bases at V and 0 bases at J, with 10 bases between the two ends. The CDR3 loop spans 15 amino acids. Germline CDR1 reads MGHRA; CDR2 reads YSYEKL. The CDR3 sequence is CASSVRGATNEKLFF. The DNA of the CDR3 is TGCGCCAGCAGCGTAAGAGGTGCAACTAATGAAAAACTGTTTTTT.

The chain carries TRBV5-5 and TRBJ1-1; 10 positions match TRBD1. There are 14 residues in the CDR3. Germline CDR1 and CDR2: SGHKS and YYEKEE (reference sequence). The V segment lost 2 bases and the J segment 6 bases; nucleotides outside the gene matches: 4. The CDR3 sequence: CASSFPTGGSEAFF. Here the CDR3 DNA reads TGTGCCAGCAGCTTCCCGACAGGGGGCTCTGAAGCTTTCTTT. Using reference TRBV5-5 and TRBJ1-1 for the parts outside the CDR3, the full variable domain is DAGVTQSPTHLIKTRGQQVTLRCSPISGHKSVSWYQQVLGQGPQFIFQYYEKEERGRGNFPDRFSARQFPNYSSELNVNALLLGDSALYLCASSFPTGGSEAFFGQGTRLTVV.